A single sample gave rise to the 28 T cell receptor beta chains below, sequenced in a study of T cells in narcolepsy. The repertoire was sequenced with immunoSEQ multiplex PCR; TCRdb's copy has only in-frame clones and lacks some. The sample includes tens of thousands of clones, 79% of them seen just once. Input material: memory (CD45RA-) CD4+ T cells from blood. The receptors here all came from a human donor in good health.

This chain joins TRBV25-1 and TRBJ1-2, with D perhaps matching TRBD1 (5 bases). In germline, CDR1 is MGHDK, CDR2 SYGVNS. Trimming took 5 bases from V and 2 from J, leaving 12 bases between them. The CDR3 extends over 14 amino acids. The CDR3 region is CASSRQYLNYGYTF. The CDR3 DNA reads TGTGCCAGCAGTCGACAGTACCTGAACTATGGCTACACCTTC.

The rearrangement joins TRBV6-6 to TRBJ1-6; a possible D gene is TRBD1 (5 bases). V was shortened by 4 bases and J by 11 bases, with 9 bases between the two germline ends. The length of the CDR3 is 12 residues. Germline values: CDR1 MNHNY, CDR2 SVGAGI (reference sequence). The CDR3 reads CASSSGNTPLHF. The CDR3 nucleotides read TGTGCCAGCAGTTCAGGGAATACACCCCTCCACTTT.

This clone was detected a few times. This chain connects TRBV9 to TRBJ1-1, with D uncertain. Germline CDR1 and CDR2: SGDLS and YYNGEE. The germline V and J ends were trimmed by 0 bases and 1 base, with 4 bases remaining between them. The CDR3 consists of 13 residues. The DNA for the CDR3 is TGTGCCAGCAGCGTAGGATCGAACACTGAAGCTTTCTTT. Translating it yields CASSVGSNTEAFF. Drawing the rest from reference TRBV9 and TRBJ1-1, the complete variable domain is DSGVTQTPKHLITATGQRVTLRCSPRSGDLSVYWYQQSLDQGLQFLIQYYNGEERAKGNILERFSAQQFPDLHSELNLSSLELGDSALYFCASSVGSNTEAFFGQGTRLTVV.

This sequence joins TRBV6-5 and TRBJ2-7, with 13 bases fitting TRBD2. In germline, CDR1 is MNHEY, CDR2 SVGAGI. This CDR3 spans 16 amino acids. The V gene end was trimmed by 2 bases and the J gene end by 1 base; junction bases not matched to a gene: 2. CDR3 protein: CASSYEGLAGSYEQYF. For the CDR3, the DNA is TGTGCCAGCAGTTACGAGGGACTAGCGGGGTCCTACGAGCAGTACTTC.

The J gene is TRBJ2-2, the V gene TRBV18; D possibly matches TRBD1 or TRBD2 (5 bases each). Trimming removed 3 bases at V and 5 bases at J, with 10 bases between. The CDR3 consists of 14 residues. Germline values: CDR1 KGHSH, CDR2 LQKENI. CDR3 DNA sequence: TGTGCCAGCTCACCGGGGGTACAGACCGGGGAGCTGTTTTTT. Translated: CASSPGVQTGELFF. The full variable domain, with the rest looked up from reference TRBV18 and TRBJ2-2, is NAGVMQNPRHLVRRRGQEARLRCSPMKGHSHVYWYRQLPEEGLKFMVYLQKENIIDESGMPKERFSAEFPKEGPSILRIQQVVRGDSAAYFCASSPGVQTGELFFGEGSRLTVL.

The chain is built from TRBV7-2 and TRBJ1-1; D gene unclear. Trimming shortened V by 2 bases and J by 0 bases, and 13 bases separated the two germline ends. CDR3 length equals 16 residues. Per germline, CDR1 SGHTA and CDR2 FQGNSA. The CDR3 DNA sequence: TGTGCCAGCAGCTTATACGCGAAACCGATGAACACTGAAGCTTTCTTT. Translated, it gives CASSLYAKPMNTEAFF.

The CDR3 loop is CASSAGGPNTGELFF. The CDR3 DNA reads TGCGCCAGCAGTGCAGGGGGCCCGAACACCGGGGAGCTGTTTTTT. V usage is TRBV10-1 and J usage is TRBJ2-2; 8 bases fit TRBD1. Germline assignment: CDR1 WNHNN and CDR2 SYGVQD (reference sequence). The CDR3 has 15 residues. Germline trimming cut 4 bases from V and 0 bases from J; bases unmatched to any gene: 1.

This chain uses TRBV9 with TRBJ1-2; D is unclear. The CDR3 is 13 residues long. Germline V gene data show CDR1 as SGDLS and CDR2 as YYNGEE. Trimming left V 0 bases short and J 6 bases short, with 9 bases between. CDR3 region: CASSVALRHGYTF. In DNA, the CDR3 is TGTGCCAGCAGCGTAGCTCTCCGGCATGGCTACACCTTC. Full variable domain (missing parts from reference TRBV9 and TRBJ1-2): DSGVTQTPKHLITATGQRVTLRCSPRSGDLSVYWYQQSLDQGLQFLIQYYNGEERAKGNILERFSAQQFPDLHSELNLSSLELGDSALYFCASSVALRHGYTFGSGTRLTVV.

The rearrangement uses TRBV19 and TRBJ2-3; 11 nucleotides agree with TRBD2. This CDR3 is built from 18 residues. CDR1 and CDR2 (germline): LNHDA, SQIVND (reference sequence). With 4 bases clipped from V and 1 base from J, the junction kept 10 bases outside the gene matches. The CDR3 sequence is CASSTSASGRYRTDTQYF. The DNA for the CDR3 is TGTGCCAGTAGTACCTCGGCTAGCGGGAGGTACCGCACAGATACGCAGTATTTT.

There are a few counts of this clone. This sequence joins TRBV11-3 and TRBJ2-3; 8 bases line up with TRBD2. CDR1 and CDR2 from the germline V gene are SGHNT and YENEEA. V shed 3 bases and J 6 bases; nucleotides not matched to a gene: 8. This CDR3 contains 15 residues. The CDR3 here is CASSFSGLASDTQYF. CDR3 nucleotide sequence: TGTGCCAGCAGCTTTAGTGGACTAGCTTCGGATACGCAGTATTTT.

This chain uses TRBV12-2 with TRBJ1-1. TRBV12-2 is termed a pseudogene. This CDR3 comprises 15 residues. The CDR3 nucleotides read TGTGCAAGTCGCTTAGTTATCGGTCTGAACACTGAAGCTTTCTTT. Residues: CASRLVIGLNTEAFF.

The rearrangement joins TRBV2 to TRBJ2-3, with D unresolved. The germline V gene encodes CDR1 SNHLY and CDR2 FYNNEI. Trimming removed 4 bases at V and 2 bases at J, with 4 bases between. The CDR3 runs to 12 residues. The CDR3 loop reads CASSGDTDTQYF. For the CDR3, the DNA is TGTGCCAGCAGTGGAGACACAGATACGCAGTATTTT.

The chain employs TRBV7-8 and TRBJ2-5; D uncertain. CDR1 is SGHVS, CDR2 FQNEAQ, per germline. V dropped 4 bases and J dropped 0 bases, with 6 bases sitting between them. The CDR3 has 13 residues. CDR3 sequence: CASSSTNQETQYF. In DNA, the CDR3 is TGTGCCAGCAGCTCCACCAACCAAGAGACCCAGTACTTC. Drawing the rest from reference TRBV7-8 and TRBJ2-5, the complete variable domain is GAGVSQSPRYKVAKRGQDVALRCDPISGHVSLFWYQQALGQGPEFLTYFQNEAQLDKSGLPSDRFFAERPEGSVSTLKIQRTQQEDSAVYLCASSSTNQETQYFGPGTRLLVL.

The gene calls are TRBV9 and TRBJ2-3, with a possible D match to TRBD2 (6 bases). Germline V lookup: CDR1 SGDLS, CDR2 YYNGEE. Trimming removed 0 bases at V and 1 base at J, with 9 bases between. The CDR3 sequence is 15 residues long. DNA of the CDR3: TGTGCCAGCAGCGTAGCGGGCGGGGGCACAGATACGCAGTATTTT. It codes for CASSVAGGGTDTQYF.

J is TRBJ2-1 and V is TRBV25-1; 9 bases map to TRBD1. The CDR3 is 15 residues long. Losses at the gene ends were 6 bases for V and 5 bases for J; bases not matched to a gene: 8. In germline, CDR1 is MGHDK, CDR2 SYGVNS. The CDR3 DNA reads TGTGCCAGCAGGATGGACAGGGGAATCCACAATGAGCAGTTCTTC. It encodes CASRMDRGIHNEQFF.

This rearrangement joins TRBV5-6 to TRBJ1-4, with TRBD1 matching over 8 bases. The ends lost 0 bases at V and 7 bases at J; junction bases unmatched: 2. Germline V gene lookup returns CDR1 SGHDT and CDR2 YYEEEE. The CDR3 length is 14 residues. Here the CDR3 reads CASSLGTGSEKLFF. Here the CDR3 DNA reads TGTGCCAGCAGCTTGGGGACAGGGAGTGAAAAACTGTTTTTT.

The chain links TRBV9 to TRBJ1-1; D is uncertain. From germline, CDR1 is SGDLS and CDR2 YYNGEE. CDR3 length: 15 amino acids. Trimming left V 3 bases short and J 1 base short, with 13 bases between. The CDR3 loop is CASSANPTPNTEAFF. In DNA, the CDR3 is TGTGCCAGCAGCGCGAACCCGACTCCGAACACTGAAGCTTTCTTT.

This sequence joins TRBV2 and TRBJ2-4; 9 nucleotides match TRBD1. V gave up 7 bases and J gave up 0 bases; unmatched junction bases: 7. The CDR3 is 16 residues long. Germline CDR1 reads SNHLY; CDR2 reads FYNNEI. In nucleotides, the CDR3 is TGTGCCAGCAAACCGGGACAGGGATTAGCCAAAAACATTCAGTACTTC. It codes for CASKPGQGLAKNIQYF.

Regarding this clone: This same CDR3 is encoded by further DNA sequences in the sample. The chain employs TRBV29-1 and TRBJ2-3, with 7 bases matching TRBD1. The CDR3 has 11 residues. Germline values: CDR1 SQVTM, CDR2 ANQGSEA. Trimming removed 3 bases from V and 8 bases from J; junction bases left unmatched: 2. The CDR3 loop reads CSVDPGGTQYF. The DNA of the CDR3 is TGCAGCGTTGACCCAGGGGGTACGCAGTATTTT.

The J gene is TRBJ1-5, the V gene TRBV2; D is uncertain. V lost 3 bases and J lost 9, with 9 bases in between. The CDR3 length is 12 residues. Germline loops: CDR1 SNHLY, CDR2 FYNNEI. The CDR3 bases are TGTGCCAGCAGTGATGGGTGGTTGCCCCAGCATTTT. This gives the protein CASSDGWLPQHF. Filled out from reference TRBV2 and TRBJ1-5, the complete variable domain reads EPEVTQTPSHQVTQMGQEVILRCVPISNHLYFYWYRQILGQKVEFLVSFYNNEISEKSEIFDDQFSVERPDGSNFTLKIRSTKLEDSAMYFCASSDGWLPQHFGDGTRLSIL.

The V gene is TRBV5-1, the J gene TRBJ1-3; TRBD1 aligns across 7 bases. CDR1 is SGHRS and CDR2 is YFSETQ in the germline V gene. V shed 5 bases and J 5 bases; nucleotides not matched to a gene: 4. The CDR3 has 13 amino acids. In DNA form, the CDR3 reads TGCGCCAGCAGGACAGGGCCTAGAAACACCATATATTTT. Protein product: CASRTGPRNTIYF.

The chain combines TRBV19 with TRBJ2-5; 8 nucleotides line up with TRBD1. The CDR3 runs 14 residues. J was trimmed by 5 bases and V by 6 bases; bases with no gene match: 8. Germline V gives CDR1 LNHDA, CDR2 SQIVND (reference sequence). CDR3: CASSETGVGETQYF. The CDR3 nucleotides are TGTGCCAGTAGCGAGACAGGGGTAGGGGAGACCCAGTACTTC.

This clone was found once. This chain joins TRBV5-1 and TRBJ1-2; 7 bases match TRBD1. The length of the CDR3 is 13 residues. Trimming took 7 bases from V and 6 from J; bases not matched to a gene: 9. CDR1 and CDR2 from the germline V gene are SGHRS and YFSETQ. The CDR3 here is CASRRQGGDGYTF. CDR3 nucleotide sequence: TGCGCCAGCCGCCGACAGGGTGGCGATGGCTACACCTTC.

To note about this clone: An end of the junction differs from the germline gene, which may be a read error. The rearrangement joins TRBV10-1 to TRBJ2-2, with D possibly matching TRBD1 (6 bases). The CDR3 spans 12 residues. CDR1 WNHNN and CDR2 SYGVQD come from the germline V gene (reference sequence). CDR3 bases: TGCGCCACCCTGGACAGTTACCGGGGAGCTGTTTTT. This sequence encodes CATLDSYRGAVF.

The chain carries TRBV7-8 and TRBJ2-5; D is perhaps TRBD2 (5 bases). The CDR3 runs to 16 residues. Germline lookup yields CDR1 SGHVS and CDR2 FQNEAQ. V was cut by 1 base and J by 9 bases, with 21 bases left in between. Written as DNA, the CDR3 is TGTGCCAGCAGCTTAGAGGCAGAAAGGGAGTCTTTTCCCCAGTACTTC. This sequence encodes CASSLEAERESFPQYF.

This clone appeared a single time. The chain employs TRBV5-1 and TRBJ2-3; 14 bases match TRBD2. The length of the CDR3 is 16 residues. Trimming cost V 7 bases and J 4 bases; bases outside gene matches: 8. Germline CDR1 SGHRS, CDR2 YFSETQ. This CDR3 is CASSPMTSGGADTQYF. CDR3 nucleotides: TGCGCCAGCTCGCCTATGACTAGCGGGGGGGCAGATACGCAGTATTTT.

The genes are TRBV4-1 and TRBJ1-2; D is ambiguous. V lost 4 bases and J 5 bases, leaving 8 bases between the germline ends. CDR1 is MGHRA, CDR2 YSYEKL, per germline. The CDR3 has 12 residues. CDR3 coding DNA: TGCGCCAGCAGCCGGGAGAGATATGGCTACACCTTC. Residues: CASSRERYGYTF.

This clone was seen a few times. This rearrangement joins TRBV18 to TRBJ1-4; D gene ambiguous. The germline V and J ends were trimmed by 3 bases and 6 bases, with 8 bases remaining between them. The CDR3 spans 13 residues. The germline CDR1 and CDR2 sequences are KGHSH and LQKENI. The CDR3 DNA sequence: TGTGCCAGCTCACCCAACAGTGATGAAAAACTGTTTTTT. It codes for CASSPNSDEKLFF.